Following are 7 T cell receptor beta chains from one sample sequenced in a study of blood T cell repertoires in COVID-19. Produced via immunoSEQ multiplex PCR; TCRdb's table is partial and in-frame only. Of 200,000 to 300,000 clones listed, around nine tenths are singletons. The sample was peripheral blood. These receptors originate from a man aged 25 to 40 with active or convalescent COVID-19.

The CDR3 sequence is CASSVGAEQYF. DNA of the CDR3: TGCGCCAGCAGCGTAGGAGCGGAGCAGTATTTT. V gene TRBV5-1 combines with J gene TRBJ2-3, with a tentative D call TRBD2 (5 bases). This CDR3 contains 11 residues. CDR1 is SGHRS, CDR2 YFSETQ, per germline. Between the trimmed V and J ends, which lost 4 bases and 11 bases, there was a span of 11 bases.

The chain links TRBV4-2 to TRBJ2-5; 9 positions agree with TRBD2. J gave up 5 bases and V 1 base, and 2 bases lay outside the gene matches. CDR3 size: 14 residues. Germline V gene sequence: CDR1 LGHNA, CDR2 YNFKEQ. The chain's CDR3 is CASSQGGGAETQYF. The CDR3 region has the DNA TGTGCCAGCAGCCAAGGCGGGGGGGCGGAGACCCAGTACTTC.

The V call is TRBV2, the J call TRBJ1-5; no clear D. This CDR3 has 13 amino acids. Trimming took 3 bases from V and 4 from J, leaving 7 bases between them. Looked up from germline, CDR1 is SNHLY and CDR2 is FYNNEI. CDR3 DNA sequence: TGTGCCAGCAGTGACGAAGAGAATCAGCCCCAGCATTTT. It encodes CASSDEENQPQHF.

This chain links TRBV5-4 with TRBJ2-2; D uncertain. Germline CDR1 is SGHNT and CDR2 is YYREEE (reference sequence). The germline V and J ends were trimmed by 1 base and 3 bases, with 10 bases remaining between them. The CDR3 runs 15 residues. As DNA, the CDR3 is TGTGCCAGCAGCTTGCCCCGTTCAGACACCGGGGAGCTGTTTTTT. Amino acid sequence: CASSLPRSDTGELFF.

This chain connects TRBV11-3 to TRBJ2-2; 13 bases line up with TRBD2. Germline assignment: CDR1 SGHNT and CDR2 YENEEA. J gave up 7 bases and V 5 bases, and 7 bases lay outside the gene matches. The CDR3 length is 16 residues. The CDR3 coding sequence is TGTGCCAGCAGCCCCAGGACTAGCGGGGGAATCGGGGAGCTGTTTTTT. Its protein product is CASSPRTSGGIGELFF. The full variable domain, completed using reference TRBV11-3 and TRBJ2-2, is EAGVVQSPRYKIIEKKQPVAFWCNPISGHNTLYWYLQNLGQGPELLIRYENEEAVDDSQLPKDRFSAERLKGVDSTLKIQPAELGDSAVYLCASSPRTSGGIGELFFGEGSRLTVL.

The rearrangement uses TRBV7-3 and TRBJ2-7; TRBD2 might be the D (5 bases). Trimming removed 0 bases at V and 6 bases at J, with 15 bases between. Germline V gene data show CDR1 as SGHTA and CDR2 as FQGTGA. CDR3 length equals 15 residues. CDR3 sequence (DNA): TGTGCCAGCAGCTTAACGGGTGGGAGCCAGTTCGAGCAGTACTTC. As protein: CASSLTGGSQFEQYF.

This chain joins TRBV7-6 and TRBJ1-2; D not resolved. The CDR3 contains 16 residues. The germline gives CDR1 SGHVS, CDR2 FNYEAQ. With 5 bases removed from V and 1 base from J, the gap between germline ends came to 17 bases. The CDR3: CASSPHYGGSNYGYTF. In DNA, the CDR3 is TGTGCCAGCAGCCCACACTACGGCGGCAGTAACTATGGCTACACCTTC.